The clone carrying this TCR beta chain was seen a handful of times. Antigen specificity is unknown. These data belong to a study of T cell responses to AZD1222 COVID-19 vaccine. Only in-frame clones appear in the TCRdb table, and some are missing; sequencing was by immunoSEQ multiplex PCR. The sample includes about 54,000 clones, 80% to 90% of them seen just once. Notes on the study in general: White British donors predominated, females outnumbered males, and clonal diversity was possibly underestimated.

V was shortened by 7 bases and J by 6 bases, with 10 bases between the two germline ends. This CDR3 is 12 amino acids long. Germline CDR1 reads MNHEY; CDR2 reads SMNVEV (reference sequence). The chain has TRBV27 and TRBJ1-5, with D hard to call. The sample here was peripheral blood, taken 28 days after the second AZD1222 dose. The sequence came from an adult who received the AZD1222 COVID-19 vaccine. The CDR3 sequence is CASNSVGQPQHF. The CDR3 nucleotides read TGTGCCAGCAATTCAGTGGGTCAGCCCCAGCATTTT.